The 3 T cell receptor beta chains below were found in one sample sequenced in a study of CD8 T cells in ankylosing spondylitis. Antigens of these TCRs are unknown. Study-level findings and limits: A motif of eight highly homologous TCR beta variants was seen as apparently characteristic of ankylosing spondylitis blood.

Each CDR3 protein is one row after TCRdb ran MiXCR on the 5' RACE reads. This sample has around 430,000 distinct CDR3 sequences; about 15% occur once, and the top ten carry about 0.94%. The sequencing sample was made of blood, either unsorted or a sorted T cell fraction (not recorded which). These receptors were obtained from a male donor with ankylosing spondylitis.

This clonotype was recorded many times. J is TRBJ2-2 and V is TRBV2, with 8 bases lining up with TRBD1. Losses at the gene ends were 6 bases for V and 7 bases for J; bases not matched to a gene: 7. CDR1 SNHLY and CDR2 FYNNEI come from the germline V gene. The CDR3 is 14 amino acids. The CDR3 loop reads CASRTQGAIGELFF. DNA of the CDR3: TGTGCCAGCAGAACCCAGGGGGCTATCGGGGAGCTGTTTTTT.

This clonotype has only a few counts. CDR3 sequence reads: CASSRGTLPHYEQYF. The CDR3 region has the DNA TGTGCCAGCAGTAGGGGGACATTACCCCACTACGAGCAGTACTTC. The rearrangement links TRBV6-1 to TRBJ2-7; D possibly corresponds to TRBD1 (6 bases). The CDR3 extends over 15 amino acids. Trimming removed 5 bases from V and 3 bases from J, with 17 bases in between. Germline V gene sequence: CDR1 MNHNS, CDR2 SASEGT.

Written as DNA, the CDR3 is TGTGCCAGCAGCGCGGGGAGCGATCAGCCCCAGCATTTT. Translation: CASSAGSDQPQHF. This chain connects TRBV2 to TRBJ1-5; no reliable D call. The V gene's germline CDR1 is SNHLY and CDR2 FYNNEI. V was trimmed by 6 bases and J by 5 bases, leaving 11 bases between them. The CDR3 runs to 13 residues.